This T cell receptor (beta chain) emerged from a study of blood T cell repertoires in COVID-19. About the research overall: From the United States, Italy and Spain came samples of acute and convalescent COVID-19.

TCRdb keeps only in-frame clones here, not all; method: immunoSEQ multiplex PCR. Of 59,000 or so clones in the sample, approximately 87% were seen once. V lost 0 bases and J 3 bases, leaving 22 bases between the germline ends. This CDR3 is 19 amino acids long. CDR1 SGHAT and CDR2 FQNNGV come from the germline V gene. The sequence was obtained from a human donor in a cohort sampled during active COVID-19. This chain uses TRBV11-2 with TRBJ2-3; a weak D match, TRBD2 (7 bases). Sequenced sample: peripheral blood. DNA of the CDR3: TGTGCCAGCAGCTTAGATCCCCGCCGCCGGGGGGCATGGACAGATACGCAGTATTTT. Protein product: CASSLDPRRRGAWTDTQYF.